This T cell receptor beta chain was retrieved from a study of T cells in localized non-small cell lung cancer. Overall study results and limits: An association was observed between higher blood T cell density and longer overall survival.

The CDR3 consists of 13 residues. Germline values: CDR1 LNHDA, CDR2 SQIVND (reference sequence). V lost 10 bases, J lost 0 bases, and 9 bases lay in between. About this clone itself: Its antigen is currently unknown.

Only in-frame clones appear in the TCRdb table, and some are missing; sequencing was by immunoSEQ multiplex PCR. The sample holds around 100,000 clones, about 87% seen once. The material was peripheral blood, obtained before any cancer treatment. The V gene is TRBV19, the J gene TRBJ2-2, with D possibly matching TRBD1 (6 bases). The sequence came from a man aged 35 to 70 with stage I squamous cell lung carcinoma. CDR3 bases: TGTGCCACAGGGGTATCGAACACCGGGGAGCTGTTTTTT. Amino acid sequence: CATGVSNTGELFF.